A selection of T cell receptor beta chains follows, all from one sample in a study of cytomegalovirus exposure and HLA in healthy donors. Some clones are missing from TCRdb's copy, which holds only in-frame ones; the method was immunoSEQ multiplex PCR. This sample has 150,000 to 200,000 clones; 70% to 75% occur once, and the top ten carry under 5.5%. Sequenced input: PBMCs. The receptor set was obtained from a man between 18 and 29 years old in good health and CMV-seropositive. Each CDR3 is given without its conserved first and last residue.

v_call	cdr3_aa
TRBV30	AWSGTGKQTQY
TRBV11-2	ASSLMGTLQETQY
TRBV30	AWTADRSVETQY
TRBV28	ASRGGMPGELF
TRBV7-3	ASSISGTSFQAF
TRBV25-1	ASSGSPGETQY
TRBV4-2	ASSQTGGIRSGANVLT
TRBV4-2	ASSQDATGRSSYT
TRBV7-9	ASSFGIEQGNIQY
TRBV5-1	ASSLSSTGSGGTQY
TRBV4-2	ASSRGQGATGANVLT
TRBV27	ASSLGARGKLF
TRBV20-1	SASLQGEAF
TRBV29-1	SVMTGLTEAF
TRBV30	AWSLQGRAF
TRBV2	ASTGGGGRSNQPQH
TRBV11-2	ASSLAGATNEKLF
TRBV2	ASIPLAGKAETQY
TRBV7-9	ASSSQLTLTGGEAF
TRBV19	ASTPRDRGTDTQY
TRBV11-3	ASSLGAGGHNEQF
TRBV10-3	AISAKEGNTIY
TRBV18	ASSLEQGASGNTIY
TRBV6-1	ASSLGTIYNEQF
TRBV4-1	ASRLTGGKAF
TRBV11-2	ASSLDPLQPQH
TRBV5-6	ASSTGTYTDTQY
TRBV11-3	ASSLKAGSGYGYT
TRBV11-3	ASSHGTSGLPDTQY
TRBV4-1	ASSQEGGGAGNTIY
TRBV5-4	ATKGGQAGANVLT
TRBV29-1	SAGEGLGNTIY
TRBV6-5	ASSSDRDLSGYT
TRBV5-4	ASSLIGAGEETQY
TRBV12-5	ASGHLDGGELF
TRBV19	ASSINRGDGYT
TRBV2	ASRLSETGELF
TRBV2	ASSLDQDTEAF
TRBV15	ATSRLRGLGTEAF
TRBV5-1	ASTPGQPQETQY
TRBV7-3	ASSTDTGELF
TRBV28	ASSYPSPGKGDSNYGYT
TRBV6-1	ASRPPAGGSEKLF
TRBV5-4	ASSPGQGYT
TRBV6-1	ATGELNTEAF
TRBV5-6	ASSLYSGVGADTQY
TRBV19	ASSIVPQTEAF
TRBV30	AVTKTGGKQETQY
TRBV30	AWSVDRAAGYT
TRBV2	ASRDSGTPEAF
TRBV29-1	SVAVSTVSTDTQY
TRBV6-1	ASSEVVTGELF
TRBV6-1	ASSVGQGTQY
TRBV29-1	SVEDGFSEAF
TRBV6-1	ASSEAPGGGNQPQH
TRBV27	ASRGGTEGNQPQH
TRBV5-1	ASSSRLDSRGETQY
TRBV5-1	ASSLGAGGPLQETQY
TRBV12-2	ASRLERATDTQY
TRBV6-4	ASSDGPGGTYNEQF